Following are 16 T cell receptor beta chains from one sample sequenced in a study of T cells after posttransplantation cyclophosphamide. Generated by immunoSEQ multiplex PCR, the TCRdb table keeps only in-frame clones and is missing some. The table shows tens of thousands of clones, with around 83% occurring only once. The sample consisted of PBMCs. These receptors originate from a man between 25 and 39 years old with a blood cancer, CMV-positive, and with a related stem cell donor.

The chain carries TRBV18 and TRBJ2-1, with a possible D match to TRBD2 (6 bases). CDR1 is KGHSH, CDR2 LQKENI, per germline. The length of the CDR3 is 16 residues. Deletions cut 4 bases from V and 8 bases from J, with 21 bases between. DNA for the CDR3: TGTGCCAGCTCACGGGGTGGCGGGACTTTGGTAGATGAGCAGTTCTTC. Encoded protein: CASSRGGGTLVDEQFF. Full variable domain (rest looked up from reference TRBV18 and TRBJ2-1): NAGVMQNPRHLVRRRGQEARLRCSPMKGHSHVYWYRQLPEEGLKFMVYLQKENIIDESGMPKERFSAEFPKEGPSILRIQQVVRGDSAAYFCASSRGGGTLVDEQFFGPGTRLTVL.

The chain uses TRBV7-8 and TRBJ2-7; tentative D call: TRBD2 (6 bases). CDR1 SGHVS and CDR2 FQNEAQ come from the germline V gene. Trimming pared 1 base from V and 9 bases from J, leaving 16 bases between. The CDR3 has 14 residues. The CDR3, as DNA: TGTGCCAGCAGCTTAGAATCACGGAGGGGTTCGCAGTACTTC. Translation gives CASSLESRRGSQYF. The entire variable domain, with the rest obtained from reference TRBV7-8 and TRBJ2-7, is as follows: GAGVSQSPRYKVAKRGQDVALRCDPISGHVSLFWYQQALGQGPEFLTYFQNEAQLDKSGLPSDRFFAERPEGSVSTLKIQRTQQEDSAVYLCASSLESRRGSQYFGPGTRLTVT.

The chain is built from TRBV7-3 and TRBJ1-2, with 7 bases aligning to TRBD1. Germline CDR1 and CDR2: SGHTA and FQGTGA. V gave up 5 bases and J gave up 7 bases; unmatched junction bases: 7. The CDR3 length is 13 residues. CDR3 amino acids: CASSAGTVGGYTF. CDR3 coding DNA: TGTGCCAGCAGCGCCGGGACAGTCGGTGGCTACACCTTC.

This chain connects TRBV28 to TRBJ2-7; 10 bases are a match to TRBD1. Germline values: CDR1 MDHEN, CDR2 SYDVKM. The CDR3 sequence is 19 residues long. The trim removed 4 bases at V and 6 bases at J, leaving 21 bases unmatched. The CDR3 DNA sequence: TGTGCCAGCAGTTCCTTACTCTCGGCGGGACAGGGGAAATATGGCGAGCAGTACTTC. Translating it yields CASSSLLSAGQGKYGEQYF.

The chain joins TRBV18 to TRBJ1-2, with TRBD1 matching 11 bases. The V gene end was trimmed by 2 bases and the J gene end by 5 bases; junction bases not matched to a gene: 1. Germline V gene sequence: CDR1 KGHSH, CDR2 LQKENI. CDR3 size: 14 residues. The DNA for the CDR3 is TGTGCCAGCTCACCAGGACAGGGGGCATATGGCTACACCTTC. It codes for CASSPGQGAYGYTF. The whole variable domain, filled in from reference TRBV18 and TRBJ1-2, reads NAGVMQNPRHLVRRRGQEARLRCSPMKGHSHVYWYRQLPEEGLKFMVYLQKENIIDESGMPKERFSAEFPKEGPSILRIQQVVRGDSAAYFCASSPGQGAYGYTFGSGTRLTVV.

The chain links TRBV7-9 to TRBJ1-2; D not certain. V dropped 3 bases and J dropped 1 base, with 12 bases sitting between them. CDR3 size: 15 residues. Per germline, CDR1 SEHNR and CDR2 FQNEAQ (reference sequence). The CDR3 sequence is CASSFLAGLNYGYTF. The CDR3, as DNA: TGTGCCAGCAGCTTTCTGGCAGGTCTTAACTATGGCTACACCTTC.

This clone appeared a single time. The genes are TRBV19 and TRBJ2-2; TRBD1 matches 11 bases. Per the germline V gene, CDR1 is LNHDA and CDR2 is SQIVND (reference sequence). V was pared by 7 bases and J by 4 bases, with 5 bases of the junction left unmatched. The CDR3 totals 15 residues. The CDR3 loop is CASIRDRGGTGELFF. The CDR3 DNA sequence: TGTGCCAGTATCCGGGACAGGGGGGGCACCGGGGAGCTGTTTTTT. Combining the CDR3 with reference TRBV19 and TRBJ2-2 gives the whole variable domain DGGITQSPKYLFRKEGQNVTLSCEQNLNHDAMYWYRQDPGQGLRLIYYSQIVNDFQKGDIAEGYSVSREKKESFPLTVTSAQKNPTAFYLCASIRDRGGTGELFFGEGSRLTVL.

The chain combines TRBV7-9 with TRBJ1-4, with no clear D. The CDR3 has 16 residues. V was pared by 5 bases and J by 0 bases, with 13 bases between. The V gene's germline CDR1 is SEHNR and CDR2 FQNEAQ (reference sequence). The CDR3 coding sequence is TGTGCCAGCAGCCTTTTCACCGGAGCAACTAATGAAAAACTGTTTTTT. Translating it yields CASSLFTGATNEKLFF.

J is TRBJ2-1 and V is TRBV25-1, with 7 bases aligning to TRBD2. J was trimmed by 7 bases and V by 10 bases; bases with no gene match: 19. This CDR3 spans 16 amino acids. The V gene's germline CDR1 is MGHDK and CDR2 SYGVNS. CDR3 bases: TGTGCCACGGAAGGGGTGGCGGGAGTCCCAGGAAATGAGCAGTTCTTC. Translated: CATEGVAGVPGNEQFF.

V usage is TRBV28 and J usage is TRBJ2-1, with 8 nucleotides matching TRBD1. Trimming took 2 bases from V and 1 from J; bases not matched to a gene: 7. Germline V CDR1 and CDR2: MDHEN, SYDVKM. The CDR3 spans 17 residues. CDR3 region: CASSLSARQGSYNEQFF. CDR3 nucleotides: TGTGCCAGCAGTTTAAGCGCTCGACAGGGGTCCTACAATGAGCAGTTCTTC.

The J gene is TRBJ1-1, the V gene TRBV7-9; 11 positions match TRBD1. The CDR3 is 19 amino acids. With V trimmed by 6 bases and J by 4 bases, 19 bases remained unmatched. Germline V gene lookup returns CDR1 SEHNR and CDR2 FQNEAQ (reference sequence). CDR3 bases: TGTGCCAGCAGTCAAGGACAGGGGGCTTCGGCCTCCCGGGGCACTGAAGCTTTCTTT. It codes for CASSQGQGASASRGTEAFF.

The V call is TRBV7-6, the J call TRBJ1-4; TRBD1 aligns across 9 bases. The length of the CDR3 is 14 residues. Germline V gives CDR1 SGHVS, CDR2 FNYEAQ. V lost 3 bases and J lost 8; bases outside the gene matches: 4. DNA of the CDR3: TGTGCCAGCAGCTTTGGGACAGGGAACGAAAAACTGTTTTTT. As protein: CASSFGTGNEKLFF.

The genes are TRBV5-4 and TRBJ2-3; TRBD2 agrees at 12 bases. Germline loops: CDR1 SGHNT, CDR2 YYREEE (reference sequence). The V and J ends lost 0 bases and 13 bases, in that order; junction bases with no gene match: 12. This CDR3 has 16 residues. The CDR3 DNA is TGTGCCAGCAGCTTGGCAGCTAGCGGGAGGGCCTTGGTCAAGTATTTT. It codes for CASSLAASGRALVKYF.

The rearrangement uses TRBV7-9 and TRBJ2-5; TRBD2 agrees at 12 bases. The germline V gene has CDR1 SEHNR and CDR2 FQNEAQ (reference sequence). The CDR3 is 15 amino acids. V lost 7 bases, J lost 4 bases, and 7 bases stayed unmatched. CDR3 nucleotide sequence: TGTGCCAGCACCCGACTAGCGGGGGCTGGAGAGACCCAGTACTTC. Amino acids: CASTRLAGAGETQYF.

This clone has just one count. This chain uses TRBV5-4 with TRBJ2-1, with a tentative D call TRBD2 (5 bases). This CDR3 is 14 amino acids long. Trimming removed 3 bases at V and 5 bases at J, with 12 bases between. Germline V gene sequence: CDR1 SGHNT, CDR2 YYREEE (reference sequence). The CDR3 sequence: CASSWPGGDNEQFF. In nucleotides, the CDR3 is TGTGCCAGCAGCTGGCCCGGAGGAGACAATGAGCAGTTCTTC.

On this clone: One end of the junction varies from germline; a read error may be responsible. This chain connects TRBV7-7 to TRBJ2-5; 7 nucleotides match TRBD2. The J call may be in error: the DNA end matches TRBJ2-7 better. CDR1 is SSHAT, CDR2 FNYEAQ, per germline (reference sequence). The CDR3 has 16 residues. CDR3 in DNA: TGTGCTAGCAGGTTTTCTCAGCGGGATACTGCCTACGAGCAGTACTTC. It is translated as CASRFSQRDTAYEQYF.